The next 14 T cell receptor beta chains were all read from a single sample in a study of shared T cell receptors in the human thymus. Clones were sequenced by immunoSEQ multiplex PCR, and TCRdb holds only the in-frame ones, with some missing. The sample shows about 540,000 clones, around 78% of them seen only once. In addition, the sample was reused for a study of human thymus T cells.

Input material: thymocytes. The receptors originated from a boy less than two years old with a congenital heart defect.

This clone was detected only once. The genes are TRBV28 and TRBJ1-4, with D tentatively TRBD1 (6 bases). Germline V gives CDR1 MDHEN, CDR2 SYDVKM. Between the trimmed V and J ends, which lost 6 bases and 2 bases, there was a span of 22 bases. This CDR3 spans 18 amino acids. DNA for the CDR3: TGTGCCAGCAGGGACAAGGGGCAGGGGAGTTGGACTAATGAAAAACTGTTTTTT. Translating it yields CASRDKGQGSWTNEKLFF.

The chain is built from TRBV28 and TRBJ2-1; TRBD2 agrees at 10 bases. J was trimmed by 0 bases and V by 5 bases; bases with no gene match: 7. This CDR3 has 17 residues. The germline V gene encodes CDR1 MDHEN and CDR2 SYDVKM. The CDR3 loop reads CASSTPSGSPSYNEQFF. The CDR3 bases are TGTGCCAGCAGTACCCCTAGCGGGAGTCCCTCCTACAATGAGCAGTTCTTC.

This clone was recorded a few times. The V call is TRBV15, the J call TRBJ2-5; no clear D. V gave up 0 bases and J gave up 3 bases, with 14 bases separating them. CDR3 length: 16 amino acids. From germline, CDR1 is LNHNV and CDR2 YYDKDF (reference sequence). The CDR3 region has the DNA TGTGCCACCAGCAGAGATCGACCCCGAGGAGAAGAGACCCAGTACTTC. Translated: CATSRDRPRGEETQYF.

The rearrangement joins TRBV23-1 to TRBJ2-3; possible D gene TRBD1, 6 bases. TRBV23-1 is known as an ORF, though its function is uncertain. Trimming stripped 2 bases from V and 0 bases from J, with 12 bases between. The CDR3 loop spans 16 amino acids. CDR3 nucleotides: TGCGCCAGCAGTCAAAGACAGGACCTAAGCACAGATACGCAGTATTTT. As protein: CASSQRQDLSTDTQYF.

The chain is built from TRBV15 and TRBJ2-7; 7 bases match TRBD2. CDR3 size: 15 residues. In germline, CDR1 is LNHNV, CDR2 YYDKDF (reference sequence). Trimming cost V 0 bases and J 3 bases; bases outside gene matches: 5. Here the CDR3 reads CATSRDREVGYEQYF. The CDR3 DNA reads TGTGCCACCAGCAGAGATCGGGAGGTAGGCTACGAGCAGTACTTC.

The chain combines TRBV27 with TRBJ1-4; D is undetermined. The CDR3 has 15 amino acids. The V end lost 0 bases, the J end lost 7 bases, and 12 bases lay between the germline ends. CDR1 is MNHEY and CDR2 is SMNVEV in the germline V gene (reference sequence). CDR3 nucleotides: TGTGCCAGCAGTTTATCTAGCGGCCATAGTGAAAAACTGTTTTTT. This sequence encodes CASSLSSGHSEKLFF.

This clone showed up just a few times. The CDR3 spells CASSPQREGRDTQYF. The CDR3 nucleotides read TGTGCCAGCAGCCCTCAGCGGGAGGGCCGGGATACGCAGTATTTT. The chain links TRBV7-8 to TRBJ2-3; 10 positions agree with TRBD2. CDR3 length: 15 amino acids. Germline V lookup: CDR1 SGHVS, CDR2 FQNEAQ. Trimming at V came to 5 bases and at J to 6 bases, leaving 8 bases not matched to a gene.

This sequence joins TRBV29-1 and TRBJ2-7; TRBD2 might be the D (6 bases). The CDR3 contains 14 residues. The germline gives CDR1 SQVTM, CDR2 ANQGSEA. The V end lost 0 bases, the J end lost 9 bases, and 18 bases lay between the germline ends. Here the CDR3 reads CSVEDGTDPFGQYF. In DNA, the CDR3 is TGCAGCGTTGAAGACGGGACTGATCCCTTTGGGCAGTACTTC.

The rearrangement links TRBV5-4 to TRBJ2-7; 7 nucleotides line up with TRBD2. Germline trimming cut 4 bases from V and 4 bases from J; bases unmatched to any gene: 17. Germline V gives CDR1 SGHNT, CDR2 YYREEE (reference sequence). The CDR3 spans 17 residues. CDR3 nucleotide sequence: TGTGCCAGCAGCCCTGGGCGAGCCCTAGCGGTACAATACGAGCAGTACTTC. It yields the protein CASSPGRALAVQYEQYF.

This chain links TRBV11-2 with TRBJ1-2; TRBD1 aligns across 8 bases. The CDR3 covers 13 residues. In germline, CDR1 is SGHAT, CDR2 FQNNGV. The ends lost 5 bases at V and 3 bases at J; junction bases unmatched: 2. This chain's CDR3 is CASSATGDYGYTF. CDR3 DNA: TGTGCCAGCAGCGCGACAGGGGACTATGGCTACACCTTC.

This chain joins TRBV27 and TRBJ2-5; D call uncertain. Trimming removed 5 bases at V and 1 base at J, with 14 bases between. The germline V gene has CDR1 MNHEY and CDR2 SMNVEV (reference sequence). The CDR3 spans 15 residues. The CDR3 sequence is CASSPRLTFQETQYF. CDR3 bases: TGTGCCAGCAGTCCAAGACTCACCTTCCAAGAGACCCAGTACTTC.

This chain joins TRBV4-3 and TRBJ2-3, with a tentative D call TRBD2 (5 bases). The germline CDR1 and CDR2 sequences are LGHNA and YSLEER. CDR3 length: 18 amino acids. Trimming shortened V by 0 bases and J by 0 bases, and 16 bases separated the two germline ends. CDR3: CASSQDGPLRASTDTQYF. The CDR3 bases are TGCGCCAGCAGCCAAGACGGCCCTTTGCGGGCAAGCACAGATACGCAGTATTTT.

The chain uses TRBV9 and TRBJ2-3, with 8 bases that match TRBD2. Per germline, CDR1 SGDLS and CDR2 YYNGEE. After removal of 0 bases from V and 0 bases from J, the junction contained 18 bases not matched to a gene. This CDR3 comprises 21 residues. DNA of the CDR3: TGTGCCAGCAGCGTAGGAGGGCCCCCAAGCGGGAGAAGGGGGAGCACAGATACGCAGTATTTT. It translates to CASSVGGPPSGRRGSTDTQYF.

This clone showed up just once. This chain connects TRBV11-3 to TRBJ2-7; TRBD2 agrees at 7 bases. The CDR3 is made up of 16 amino acids. Germline V CDR1 and CDR2: SGHNT, YENEEA. The ends lost 5 bases at V and 2 bases at J; junction bases unmatched: 12. The CDR3 DNA reads as TGTGCCAGCAGCCGACGGGCTAGCGGCCAGACCTACGAGCAGTACTTC. It encodes CASSRRASGQTYEQYF.